This T cell receptor beta chain appears in the sequencing data of a study of regulatory T cells in long-lasting Graves disease. The length of the CDR3 is 15 residues. Germline-derived CDR1 and CDR2 are KGHDR and SFDVKD. V lost 6 bases, J lost 4 bases, and 3 bases stayed unmatched. The authors built TCR beta libraries using iRepertoire HTBI primers and Arm-PCR of CDR3 regions. TCRdb processed the multiplex PCR reads anew with MiXCR; each CDR3 protein has one entry. Of 200,000 to 250,000 distinct CDR3 sequences listed, approximately 20% are singletons. Time point defined: newly diagnosed GD, antithyroid drugs for less than 3 months. TCR sequences were obtained from RNA taken from PBMCs.

This clonotype was sampled from a female donor with Graves disease. The chain couples TRBV24-1 to TRBJ2-1; 12 bases fit TRBD2. Sequenced material: peripheral blood mononuclear cells (PBMCs), taken at new diagnosis, from a patient treated with antithyroid drugs. CDR3 amino acids: CATSRLAGAYNEQFF. The CDR3 region has the DNA TGTGCCACCAGTAGACTAGCGGGAGCTTACAATGAGCAGTTCTTC.